By sample fraction, the clone carrying this T cell receptor beta chain is medium-sized. The antigen remains unidentified. Trimming cost V 4 bases and J 4 bases; bases outside gene matches: 11. This CDR3 is built from 16 residues. This record belongs to a study of neoadjuvant anti-PD-1 for oral cavity cancer. In the study overall: Around day 43, patients without progression received a fourth nivolumab dose before surgery. General observations from the study: Only a few patients per response group were TCR-analyzed; validation needed. After neoadjuvant nivolumab, PBMC T cell clonality was significantly higher in non-responders than responders.

Six replicates per PBMC sample, mostly from approximately 0.45 ug of genomic DNA. The assay was immunoSEQ multiplex PCR, and TCRdb's table has in-frame clones only and misses some. The sample carries 15,000 to 20,000 clones, around two thirds recorded once. The origin of this receptor is a person aged 35 to 85 with oral cavity squamous cell carcinoma. This chain joins TRBV5-3 and TRBJ1-1; 9 nucleotides align to TRBD1. TRBV5-3 is filed as an ORF, its function uncertain. Sequenced here: PBMCs, sampled before nivolumab (anti-PD-1) treatment. The CDR3 spells CARSQTRDRVPTEAFF. The CDR3 region has the DNA TGTGCCAGAAGCCAAACCCGGGACAGGGTGCCCACTGAAGCTTTCTTT.